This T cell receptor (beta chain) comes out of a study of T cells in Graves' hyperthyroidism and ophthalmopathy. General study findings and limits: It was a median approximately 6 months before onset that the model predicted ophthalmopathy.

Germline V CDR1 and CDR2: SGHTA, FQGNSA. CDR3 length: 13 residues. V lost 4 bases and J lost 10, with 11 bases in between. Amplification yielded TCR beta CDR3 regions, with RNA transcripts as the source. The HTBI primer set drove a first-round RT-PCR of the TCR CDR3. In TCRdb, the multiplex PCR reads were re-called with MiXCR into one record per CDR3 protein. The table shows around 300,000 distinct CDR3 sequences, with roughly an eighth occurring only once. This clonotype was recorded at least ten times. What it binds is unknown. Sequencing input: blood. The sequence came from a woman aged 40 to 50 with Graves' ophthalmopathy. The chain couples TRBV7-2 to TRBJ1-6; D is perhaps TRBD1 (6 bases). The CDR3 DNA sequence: TGTGCCAGCAGCTCCTACAGGGAATCACCCCTCCACTTT. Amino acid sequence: CASSSYRESPLHF.